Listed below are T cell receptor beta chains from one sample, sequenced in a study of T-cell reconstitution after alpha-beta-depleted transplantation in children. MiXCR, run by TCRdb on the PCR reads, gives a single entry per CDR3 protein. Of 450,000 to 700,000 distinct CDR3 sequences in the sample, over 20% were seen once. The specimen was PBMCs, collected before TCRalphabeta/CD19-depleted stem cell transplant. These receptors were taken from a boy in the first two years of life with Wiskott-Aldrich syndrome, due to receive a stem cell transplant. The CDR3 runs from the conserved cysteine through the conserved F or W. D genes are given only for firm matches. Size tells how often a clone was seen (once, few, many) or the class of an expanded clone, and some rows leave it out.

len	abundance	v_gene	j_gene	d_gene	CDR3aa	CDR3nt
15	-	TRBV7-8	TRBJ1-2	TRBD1	CASSFGTARDYGYTF	TGTGCCAGCAGCTTCGGGACAGCAAGAGACTATGGCTACACCTTC
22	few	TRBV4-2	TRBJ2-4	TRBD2	CASSQDQSASGRRGRAKNIQYF	TGTGCCAGCAGCCAAGATCAGTCGGCTAGCGGGAGGCGGGGTAGGGCCAAAAACATTCAGTACTTC
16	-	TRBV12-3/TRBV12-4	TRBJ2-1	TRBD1	CASSPQGARSYNEQFF	TGTGCCAGCAGCCCACAGGGGGCTAGGTCCTACAATGAGCAGTTCTTC
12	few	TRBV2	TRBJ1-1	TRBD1	CASSETGGKAFF	TGTGCCAGCAGTGAAACAGGGGGAAAAGCTTTCTTT
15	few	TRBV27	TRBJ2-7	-	CASSSTGLGDYEQYF	TGTGCCAGCAGTTCCACAGGGTTGGGAGACTACGAGCAGTACTTC
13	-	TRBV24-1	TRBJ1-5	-	CATSGTGGQPQHF	TGTGCCACCAGTGGAACCGGGGGTCAGCCCCAGCATTTT
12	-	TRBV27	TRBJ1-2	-	CASSFAGGGYTF	TGTGCCAGCAGTTTTGCGGGAGGCGGCTACACCTTC
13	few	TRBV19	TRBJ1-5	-	CASGGTGDRPQHF	TGTGCCAGTGGTGGAACAGGCGATCGGCCCCAGCATTTT
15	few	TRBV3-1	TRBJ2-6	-	CATWDGQSGANVLTF	TGTGCCACTTGGGACGGACAATCTGGGGCCAACGTCCTGACTTTC
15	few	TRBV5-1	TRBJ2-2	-	CASTRLEGVTGELFF	TGCGCCAGCACGCGCCTTGAAGGGGTAACCGGGGAGCTGTTTTTT
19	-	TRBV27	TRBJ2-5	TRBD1	CASSPRQGGYGGSMETQYF	TGTGCCAGCAGTCCTCGACAGGGGGGATACGGCGGGAGTATGGAGACCCAGTACTTC
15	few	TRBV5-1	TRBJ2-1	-	CASSLVARGANEQFF	TGCGCCAGCAGCTTGGTTGCTAGGGGGGCCAATGAGCAGTTCTTC
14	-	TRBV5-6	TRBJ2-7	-	CASSSRARNYEQYF	TGTGCCAGCAGCTCCCGGGCAAGGAACTACGAGCAGTACTTC